Below, 5 T cell receptor beta chains from the same sample are listed, as sequenced in a study of post-analysis software for immune sequencing data. Overall study findings and caveats: With TRBV5-6, TRBV5-1 and TRBV20-1 included, five TRBV segments were more frequent in patients than in controls.

Included in the TCR beta cDNA libraries were unique molecular identifiers. In TCRdb, the PCR reads were re-called with MiXCR into one record per CDR3 protein. The sample has roughly 650,000 distinct CDR3 sequences, approximately 60% seen once. The antigens these receptors bind are not known. Input material: blood. Receptors originate from a girl aged 2 to 9 with multiple sclerosis.

The chain uses TRBV29-1 and TRBJ1-5; D not resolved. From germline, CDR1 is SQVTM and CDR2 ANQGSEA. This CDR3 is built from 13 residues. The ends were cut back, 4 bases at V and 2 bases at J, with 9 bases in the middle. CDR3 sequence (DNA): TGCAGCGTTGTTTTGGGTGGCAATCAGCCCCAGCATTTT. Amino acids: CSVVLGGNQPQHF.

The V and J genes are TRBV20-1 and TRBJ2-1, with D unclear. The CDR3 has 15 residues. The germline V gene has CDR1 DFQATT and CDR2 SNEGSKA (reference sequence). V gave up 2 bases and J gave up 6 bases, with 17 bases separating them. DNA of the CDR3: TGCAGTGCTAGAAGCCCCGGGTCCGGCCGCAATGAGCAGTTCTTC. It translates to CSARSPGSGRNEQFF.

This clonotype was seen more than once but under ten times. The gene calls are TRBV6-2 or TRBV6-3 and TRBJ2-4; D is possibly TRBD2 (6 bases). V dropped 7 bases and J dropped 0 bases, with 25 bases sitting between them. The germline gives CDR1 MNHEY, CDR2 SVGEGT. The CDR3 loop spans 19 amino acids. The CDR3 DNA reads TGTGCCAGCAATAAACAAATCGTACCGGGACTTCTAGCCAAAAACATTCAGTACTTC. It codes for CASNKQIVPGLLAKNIQYF.

In the case of this clonotype: The junction and the germline gene differ at one end; a read error may be behind it. The V and J genes are TRBV6-5 and TRBJ1-2, with 7 positions matching TRBD1. The CDR3 length is 14 residues. Germline CDR1 and CDR2: MNHEY and SVGAGI. The chain's CDR3 is CASSLQGPKYGYTF. For the CDR3, the DNA is TGTGCTAGCAGTTTACAGGGGCCAAAGTATGGCTACACCTTC.

The rearrangement joins TRBV4-3 to TRBJ1-1; TRBD1 is a possible D gene (5 bases). This CDR3 is 14 amino acids long. Between the trimmed V and J ends, which lost 0 bases and 5 bases, there was a span of 10 bases. Germline loops: CDR1 LGHNA, CDR2 YSLEER. Here the CDR3 reads CASSQDGGWTEAFF. The CDR3 coding sequence is TGCGCCAGCAGCCAAGATGGGGGATGGACTGAAGCTTTCTTT.